This entry describes one T cell receptor (beta chain). Its antigen is undetermined. The data belong to a study of cytomegalovirus exposure and HLA in healthy donors. General study points: HLA restriction was apparent for most CMV-associated TCR beta chains in a later analysis. Researchers counted 150 to 200 TCR beta chains as cytomegalovirus-associated.

The junction had 11 bases not matched to a gene; V was cut back by 6 bases and J by 7 bases. The germline CDR1 and CDR2 sequences are MNHEY and SVGAGI. The CDR3 runs 15 residues. The donors comprised healthy bone marrow donors. PCR primers comprised 60 Vbeta and 13 Jbeta primers. The data were produced by immunoSEQ multiplex PCR, yet TCRdb's version contains in-frame clones alone and is incomplete. The table shows 150,000 to 200,000 clones, with around 82% occurring only once. Sequencing used PBMCs. The chain uses TRBV6-5 and TRBJ1-2, with 10 bases lining up with TRBD1. This clonotype was sampled from a man aged 18 to 30 in good health and CMV-seronegative. This CDR3 reads CASRFRAGQGSGYTF. Written as DNA, the CDR3 is TGTGCCAGCAGGTTTCGAGCGGGACAGGGGTCTGGCTACACCTTC.